Each of the 28 T cell receptor beta chains below was sequenced from the same sample in a study of blood T cell repertoires in COVID-19. Clones were read by immunoSEQ multiplex PCR, and TCRdb kept only the in-frame ones, dropping some. There are about 97,000 clones in the sample; around 80% occur only once, and 10% lies in the top ten. Sequencing was performed on peripheral blood. The receptors stem from a man in his 70s with acute or convalescent COVID-19.

The V and J genes are TRBV18 and TRBJ2-7; D is undetermined. The length of the CDR3 is 12 residues. Looked up from germline, CDR1 is KGHSH and CDR2 is LQKENI. V was pared by 6 bases and J by 3 bases, with 9 bases between. The CDR3 is CASSPRDYEQYF. CDR3 DNA sequence: TGTGCCAGCTCGCCTCGCGACTACGAGCAGTACTTC.

The chain joins TRBV24-1 to TRBJ1-2; 7 nucleotides match TRBD1. J was trimmed by 4 bases and V by 9 bases; bases with no gene match: 7. The germline CDR1 and CDR2 sequences are KGHDR and SFDVKD. This CDR3 has 13 amino acids. The CDR3 region has the DNA TGTGCCACCCATCAGGGGGGCGGCTATGGCTACACCTTC. Encoded protein: CATHQGGGYGYTF.

The rearrangement joins TRBV6-1 to TRBJ2-7; 10 bases fit TRBD2. The ends lost 8 bases at V and 2 bases at J; junction bases unmatched: 6. This CDR3 comprises 14 residues. The germline V gene has CDR1 MNHNS and CDR2 SASEGT. This chain's CDR3 is CASRSGGLTYEQYF. The CDR3 nucleotides read TGTGCCAGCCGTAGCGGGGGGCTTACCTACGAGCAGTACTTC.

J is TRBJ1-2 and V is TRBV6-2 or TRBV6-3, with D unclear. There are 13 residues in the CDR3. V dropped 2 bases and J dropped 4 bases, with 8 bases sitting between them. Per the germline V gene, CDR1 is MNHEY and CDR2 is SVGEGT. This CDR3 reads CASSYGQLYGYTF. The CDR3 nucleotides read TGTGCCAGCAGTTACGGGCAGCTCTATGGCTACACCTTC.

This clone was seen once. This chain links TRBV11-1 with TRBJ2-7; D is uncertain. V lost 5 bases and J 2 bases, leaving 16 bases between the germline ends. In germline, CDR1 is SGHAT, CDR2 FQDESV (reference sequence). The CDR3 spans 15 residues. CDR3 residues: CASSDRTSKPYEQYF. Here the CDR3 DNA reads TGTGCCAGCAGCGATCGCACTTCCAAGCCCTACGAGCAGTACTTC. The entire variable domain, with the rest obtained from reference TRBV11-1 and TRBJ2-7, is as follows: EAEVAQSPRYKITEKSQAVAFWCDPISGHATLYWYRQILGQGPELLVQFQDESVVDDSQLPKDRFSAERLKGVDSTLKIQPAELGDSAMYLCASSDRTSKPYEQYFGPGTRLTVT.

The V gene is TRBV14, the J gene TRBJ2-1; D perhaps matches TRBD2 (5 bases). With 1 base removed from V and 2 bases from J, the gap between germline ends came to 9 bases. The CDR3 contains 15 residues. Germline V gives CDR1 SGHDN, CDR2 FVKESK. In DNA, the CDR3 is TGTGCCAGCAGCCAAGCGGGGAGCACCTACAATGAGCAGTTCTTC. As protein: CASSQAGSTYNEQFF.

V usage is TRBV28 and J usage is TRBJ1-5; maybe TRBD1 (6 bases). CDR1 and CDR2 (germline): MDHEN, SYDVKM. Trimming took off 4 bases at V and 3 bases at J, with 10 bases between the two ends. This CDR3 is built from 14 residues. The CDR3 is CASSSGQLNQPQHF. The CDR3 nucleotides are TGTGCCAGCAGTTCCGGACAGCTCAATCAGCCCCAGCATTTT.

V is TRBV30 and J is TRBJ1-5; maybe TRBD1 (6 bases). This CDR3 is 14 amino acids long. Germline V lookup: CDR1 GTSNPN, CDR2 SVGIG (reference sequence). Trimming cost V 4 bases and J 3 bases, with 13 bases left between them. CDR3 sequence: CAWTSGALNQPQHF. As DNA, the CDR3 is TGTGCCTGGACGTCAGGGGCCCTCAATCAGCCCCAGCATTTT.

The chain combines TRBV20-1 with TRBJ2-7; TRBD2 matches at 8 bases. The germline V gene encodes CDR1 DFQATT and CDR2 SNEGSKA (reference sequence). V trimming: 6 bases; J trimming: 5 bases; junction bases outside the gene matches: 12. This CDR3 has 14 residues. The CDR3 sequence: CSASSSGSIHEQYF. CDR3 in DNA: TGCAGTGCCAGTTCAAGCGGGAGCATACACGAGCAGTACTTC.

The chain carries TRBV19 and TRBJ2-1; 9 bases map to TRBD1. The germline gives CDR1 LNHDA, CDR2 SQIVND (reference sequence). V shed 6 bases, J shed 12 bases, and the junction held 15 bases outside the gene matches. The CDR3 contains 15 residues. The CDR3 is CASRVTGGQSTGQFF. DNA of the CDR3: TGTGCCAGTAGGGTTACAGGGGGCCAATCAACTGGGCAGTTCTTC.

This chain uses TRBV18 with TRBJ1-1; no clear D. The V gene's germline CDR1 is KGHSH and CDR2 LQKENI. The CDR3 is made up of 14 amino acids. V lost 3 bases and J lost 1, with 9 bases in between. CDR3 in DNA: TGTGCCAGCTCACCGGTCTCGAGGAACACTGAAGCTTTCTTT. Its translation: CASSPVSRNTEAFF.

The CDR3 spells CASSVLSRADTQYF. As DNA, the CDR3 is TGTGCCAGCAGCGTTTTATCACGGGCAGATACGCAGTATTTT. The V and J genes are TRBV9 and TRBJ2-3; D not resolved. The germline V and J ends were trimmed by 2 bases and 4 bases, with 11 bases remaining between them. There are 14 residues in the CDR3. Germline values: CDR1 SGDLS, CDR2 YYNGEE. The whole variable domain, filled in from reference TRBV9 and TRBJ2-3, reads DSGVTQTPKHLITATGQRVTLRCSPRSGDLSVYWYQQSLDQGLQFLIQYYNGEERAKGNILERFSAQQFPDLHSELNLSSLELGDSALYFCASSVLSRADTQYFGPGTRLTVL.

The genes are TRBV7-2 and TRBJ2-2; TRBD2 matches 14 bases. J gave up 8 bases and V 8 bases, and 16 bases lay outside the gene matches. Looked up from germline, CDR1 is SGHTA and CDR2 is FQGNSA. The CDR3 extends over 18 amino acids. Here the CDR3 DNA reads TGTGCCAGCGTCAAGGGGGGACTAGCGGGAGTTCGAGGTGGGGAGCTGTTTTTT. Translation gives CASVKGGLAGVRGGELFF.

The chain is built from TRBV18 and TRBJ2-7; tentative D call: TRBD1 (5 bases). The V gene's germline CDR1 is KGHSH and CDR2 LQKENI. This CDR3 has 13 amino acids. V was cut by 6 bases and J by 6 bases, with 15 bases left in between. CDR3: CASSDHEGVEQYF. CDR3 nucleotide sequence: TGTGCCAGCTCCGACCACGAAGGGGTCGAGCAGTACTTC.

A single count supports this clone. The V call is TRBV27, the J call TRBJ1-3; TRBD1 matches 9 bases. CDR1 is MNHEY and CDR2 is SMNVEV in the germline V gene (reference sequence). The CDR3 consists of 15 residues. Unmatched junction bases numbered 6, after V lost 6 bases and J lost 3 bases. The CDR3 DNA reads TGTGCCAGCAGACCGGGACAGGGAGTTGGAAACACCATATATTTT. Residues: CASRPGQGVGNTIYF.

There are a few counts of this clone. V usage is TRBV23-1 and J usage is TRBJ1-1; 8 nucleotides agree with TRBD1. TRBV23-1 falls under the ORF class, with uncertain function. With 0 bases clipped from V and 6 bases from J, the junction kept 9 bases outside the gene matches. The CDR3 loop spans 16 amino acids. In DNA form, the CDR3 reads TGCGCCAGCAGTCAATCTAATGGGGACAGGCTCGCTGAAGCTTTCTTT. This sequence encodes CASSQSNGDRLAEAFF.

The rearrangement links TRBV7-3 to TRBJ2-3; 13 positions agree with TRBD2. The CDR3 totals 17 residues. V was pared by 3 bases and J by 2 bases, with 5 bases of the junction left unmatched. Germline V gene data show CDR1 as SGHTA and CDR2 as FQGTGA. The CDR3 protein is CASSFGGLAGHTDTQYF. DNA for the CDR3: TGTGCCAGCAGCTTTGGGGGACTAGCGGGGCACACAGATACGCAGTATTTT.

The chain links TRBV7-9 to TRBJ1-1; TRBD1 is a possible D gene (5 bases). V was pared by 5 bases and J by 4 bases, with 17 bases between. CDR1 is SEHNR, CDR2 FQNEAQ, per germline (reference sequence). CDR3 length: 15 residues. This CDR3 reads CASSMINTGGTEAFF. CDR3 DNA: TGTGCCAGCAGCATGATAAACACAGGTGGCACTGAAGCTTTCTTT.

The chain employs TRBV4-2 and TRBJ1-5; no clear D. Trimming took 0 bases from V and 4 from J, leaving 10 bases between them. Germline V gene sequence: CDR1 LGHNA, CDR2 YNFKEQ. CDR3 length: 15 amino acids. The CDR3 here is CASSQDDGWNQPQHF. CDR3 bases: TGTGCCAGCAGCCAAGATGACGGGTGGAATCAGCCCCAGCATTTT.

This clone was counted a few times. This CDR3 reads CASSESRGGLAGGNEQFF. The CDR3 DNA sequence: TGCGCCAGCAGTGAGTCGAGGGGAGGCCTAGCGGGGGGAAATGAGCAGTTCTTC. The rearrangement links TRBV10-1 to TRBJ2-1; 11 bases are a match to TRBD2. Germline CDR1 reads WNHNN; CDR2 reads SYGVQD (reference sequence). The CDR3 extends over 18 amino acids. V lost 0 bases, J lost 7 bases, and 11 bases stayed unmatched.

V and J are TRBV6-5 and TRBJ1-1; a weak D match, TRBD1 (6 bases). Germline V CDR1 and CDR2: MNHEY, SVGAGI. This CDR3 has 14 amino acids. Trimming shortened V by 6 bases and J by 0 bases, and 11 bases separated the two germline ends. The CDR3 reads CASRTGHLNTEAFF. CDR3 nucleotide sequence: TGTGCCAGCAGGACGGGACACCTGAACACTGAAGCTTTCTTT.

The chain combines TRBV29-1 with TRBJ2-4; tentatively, D is TRBD2 (6 bases). The germline CDR1 and CDR2 sequences are SQVTM and ANQGSEA. Trimming removed 8 bases from V and 2 bases from J, with 13 bases in between. The CDR3 loop spans 13 amino acids. This CDR3 reads CSYVGGTKNIQYF. CDR3 nucleotides: TGCAGCTATGTTGGGGGGACCAAAAACATTCAGTACTTC.

The chain joins TRBV5-6 to TRBJ1-3; the D is unclear. With 2 bases removed from V and 0 bases from J, the gap between germline ends came to 6 bases. Germline assignment: CDR1 SGHDT and CDR2 YYEEEE. This CDR3 spans 14 amino acids. The CDR3 spells CASSLSYSGNTIYF. Here the CDR3 DNA reads TGTGCCAGCAGCTTATCTTACTCTGGAAACACCATATATTTT.

The rearrangement joins TRBV10-3 to TRBJ1-6, with 9 nucleotides matching TRBD1. This CDR3 spans 14 amino acids. Losses at the gene ends were 7 bases for V and 7 bases for J; bases not matched to a gene: 5. The germline V gene has CDR1 ENHRY and CDR2 SYGVKD. The DNA for the CDR3 is TGTGCCATCACCCCGGGACAGGGAAATTCACCCCTCCACTTT. Translating it yields CAITPGQGNSPLHF.

The chain joins TRBV18 to TRBJ1-1, with D hard to call. The CDR3 runs 12 residues. Germline V CDR1 and CDR2: KGHSH, LQKENI. Trimming left V 2 bases short and J 5 bases short, with 6 bases between. The CDR3 here is CASSPSNTEAFF. The DNA for the CDR3 is TGTGCCAGCTCACCATCTAATACTGAAGCTTTCTTT.

The gene calls are TRBV15 and TRBJ2-5; TRBD2 aligns across 9 bases. There are 15 residues in the CDR3. Trimming cost V 3 bases and J 2 bases; bases outside gene matches: 4. Germline CDR1 is LNHNV and CDR2 is YYDKDF (reference sequence). This CDR3 reads CATSSASGVQETQYF. The CDR3 coding sequence is TGTGCCACCAGCAGCGCTAGCGGGGTTCAAGAGACCCAGTACTTC.

The chain couples TRBV25-1 to TRBJ1-4; 7 bases are a match to TRBD1. With 3 bases clipped from V and 7 bases from J, the junction kept 11 bases outside the gene matches. Germline loops: CDR1 MGHDK, CDR2 SYGVNS. This CDR3 is built from 16 residues. The CDR3 spells CASSEGLRGFGEKLFF. CDR3 nucleotides: TGTGCCAGCAGTGAGGGTCTCAGGGGGTTTGGTGAAAAACTGTTTTTT.

V is TRBV4-2 and J is TRBJ2-1, with 7 bases aligning to TRBD2. V shed 0 bases and J 3 bases; nucleotides not matched to a gene: 8. There are 17 residues in the CDR3. In germline, CDR1 is LGHNA, CDR2 YNFKEQ. The CDR3: CASSQDTSASNYNEQFF. As DNA, the CDR3 is TGTGCCAGCAGCCAAGACACTAGCGCTTCCAACTACAATGAGCAGTTCTTC.